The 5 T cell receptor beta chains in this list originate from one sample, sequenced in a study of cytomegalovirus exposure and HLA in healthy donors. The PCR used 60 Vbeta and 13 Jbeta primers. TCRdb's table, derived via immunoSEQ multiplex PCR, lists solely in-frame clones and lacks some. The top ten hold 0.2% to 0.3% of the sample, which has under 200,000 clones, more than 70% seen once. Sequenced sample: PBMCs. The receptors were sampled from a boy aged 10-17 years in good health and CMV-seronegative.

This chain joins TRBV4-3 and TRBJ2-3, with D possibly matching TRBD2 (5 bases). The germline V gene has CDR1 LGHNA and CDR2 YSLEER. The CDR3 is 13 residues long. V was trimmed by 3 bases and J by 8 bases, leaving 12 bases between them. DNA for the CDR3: TGCGCCAGCAGCCAGACTCGCGCGGGTACGCAGTATTTT. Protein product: CASSQTRAGTQYF.

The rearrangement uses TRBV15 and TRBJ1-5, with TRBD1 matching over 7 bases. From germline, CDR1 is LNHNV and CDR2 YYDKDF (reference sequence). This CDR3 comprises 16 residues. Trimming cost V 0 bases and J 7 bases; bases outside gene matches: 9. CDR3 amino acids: CATSRDIRQGGQPQHF. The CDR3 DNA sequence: TGTGCCACCAGCAGAGATATCAGACAGGGAGGCCAGCCCCAGCATTTT.

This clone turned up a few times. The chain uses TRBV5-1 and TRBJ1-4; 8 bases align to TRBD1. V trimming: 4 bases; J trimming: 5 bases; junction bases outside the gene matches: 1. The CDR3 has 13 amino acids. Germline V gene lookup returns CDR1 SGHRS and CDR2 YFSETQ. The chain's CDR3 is CASSGDRNEKLFF. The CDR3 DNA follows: TGCGCCAGCAGCGGGGACAGGAATGAAAAACTGTTTTTT. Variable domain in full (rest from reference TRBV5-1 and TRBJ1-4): KAGVTQTPRYLIKTRGQQVTLSCSPISGHRSVSWYQQTPGQGLQFLFEYFSETQRNKGNFPGRFSGRQFSNSRSEMNVSTLELGDSALYLCASSGDRNEKLFFGSGTQLSVL.

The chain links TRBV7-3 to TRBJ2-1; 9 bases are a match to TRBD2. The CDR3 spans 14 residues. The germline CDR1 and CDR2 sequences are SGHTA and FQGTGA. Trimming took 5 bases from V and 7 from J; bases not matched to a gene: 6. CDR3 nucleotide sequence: TGTGCCAGCAGCCGTAGCGGGGGATGGAATGAGCAGTTCTTC. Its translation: CASSRSGGWNEQFF.

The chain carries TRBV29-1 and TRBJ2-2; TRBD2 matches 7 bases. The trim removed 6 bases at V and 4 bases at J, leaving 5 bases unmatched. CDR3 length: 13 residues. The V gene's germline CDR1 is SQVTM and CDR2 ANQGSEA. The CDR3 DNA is TGCAGCGTAAGTGCTAGCGGCACCGGGGAGCTGTTTTTT. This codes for CSVSASGTGELFF.